The clone carrying this TCR beta chain was counted only a few times. The target antigen is unknown. The data derive from a study of T cells after yellow fever vaccination. Points from the study as a whole: Abundant clonotypes from the bulk population could get into FACS-sorted repertoires as contaminants.

5'RACE template switching added a universal primer site and UMIs to TCR cDNA. TCRdb re-analysed the 5' RACE reads in MiXCR, keeping a single row per CDR3 protein. The sample has 400,000 to 650,000 distinct CDR3 sequences; 20% to 25% are singletons. This CDR3 region has 14 residues. Germline V gene sequence: CDR1 GTSNPN, CDR2 SVGIG (reference sequence). V lost 5 bases and J lost 4, with 17 bases in between. The receptor comes from a man younger than 30 who received the YFV17D yellow fever vaccine. The sequences come from PBMCs, collected roughly 23 days after the first yellow fever vaccination. The chain has TRBV30 and TRBJ1-2, with D perhaps TRBD1 (6 bases). The CDR3 loop is CAWWGVGAAYGYTF. In DNA, the CDR3 is TGTGCCTGGTGGGGGGTGGGGGCCGCCTATGGCTACACCTTC.